What follows is one TCR beta chain and its context. What it binds is unknown. Each of the patients experienced relapse following autologous stem cell transplantation, and their brentuximab vedotin exposure differed. These data come from a study of PD-1 blockade in classical Hodgkin lymphoma. Overall study findings and caveats: Lower baseline TCR diversity was reported for newly diagnosed patients than for healthy donors.

After removal of 8 bases from V and 4 bases from J, the junction contained 14 bases not matched to a gene. Germline assignment: CDR1 MDHEN and CDR2 SYDVKM. The CDR3 runs to 16 residues. Produced via immunoSEQ multiplex PCR; TCRdb's table is partial and in-frame only. The sample includes about 110,000 clones, around 89% of them seen just once. The V gene is TRBV28, the J gene TRBJ2-1; 7 nucleotides line up with TRBD1. The sample was peripheral blood mononuclear cells (PBMCs), taken before the second cycle of nivolumab. This clonotype was sampled from a human donor with classical Hodgkin lymphoma. The CDR3 DNA reads as TGTGCCAGCCGCACGCACCGGGACAGAAGGTACAATGAGCAGTTCTTC. Encoded protein: CASRTHRDRRYNEQFF.